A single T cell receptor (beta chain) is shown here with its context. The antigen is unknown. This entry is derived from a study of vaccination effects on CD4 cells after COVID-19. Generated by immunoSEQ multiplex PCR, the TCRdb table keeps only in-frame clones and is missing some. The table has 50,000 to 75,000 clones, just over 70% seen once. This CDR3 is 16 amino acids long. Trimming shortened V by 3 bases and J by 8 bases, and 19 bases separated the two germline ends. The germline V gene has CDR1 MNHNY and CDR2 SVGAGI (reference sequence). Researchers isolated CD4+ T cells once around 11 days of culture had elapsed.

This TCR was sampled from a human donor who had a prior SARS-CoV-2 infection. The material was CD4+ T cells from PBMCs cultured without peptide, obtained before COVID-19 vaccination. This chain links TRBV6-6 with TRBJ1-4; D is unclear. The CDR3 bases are TGTGCCAGCAGTTATCCTAGACAAAGGGTTCGGGAAAAACTGTTTTTT. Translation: CASSYPRQRVREKLFF.